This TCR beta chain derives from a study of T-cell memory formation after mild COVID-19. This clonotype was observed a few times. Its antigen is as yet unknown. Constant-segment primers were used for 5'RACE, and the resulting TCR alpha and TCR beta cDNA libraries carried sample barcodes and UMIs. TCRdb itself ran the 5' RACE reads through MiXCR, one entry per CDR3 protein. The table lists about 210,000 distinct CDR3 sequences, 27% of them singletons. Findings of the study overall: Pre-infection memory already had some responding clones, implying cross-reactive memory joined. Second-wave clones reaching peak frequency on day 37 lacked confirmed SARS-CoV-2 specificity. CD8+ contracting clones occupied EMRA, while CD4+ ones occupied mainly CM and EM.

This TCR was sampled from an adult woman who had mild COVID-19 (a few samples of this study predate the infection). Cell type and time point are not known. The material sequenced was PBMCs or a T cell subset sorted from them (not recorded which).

CDR3 nucleotide sequence: TGCGCCAGCAGCTTGGCCAGGAGTAGCGGGGGGGCCACAGATACGCAGTATTTT. Translated, it gives CASSLARSSGGATDTQYF. The rearrangement uses TRBV5-1 and TRBJ2-3; 11 nucleotides line up with TRBD2. CDR1 is SGHRS and CDR2 is YFSETQ in the germline V gene. The ends lost 0 bases at V and 2 bases at J; junction bases unmatched: 8. The CDR3 runs to 18 residues.